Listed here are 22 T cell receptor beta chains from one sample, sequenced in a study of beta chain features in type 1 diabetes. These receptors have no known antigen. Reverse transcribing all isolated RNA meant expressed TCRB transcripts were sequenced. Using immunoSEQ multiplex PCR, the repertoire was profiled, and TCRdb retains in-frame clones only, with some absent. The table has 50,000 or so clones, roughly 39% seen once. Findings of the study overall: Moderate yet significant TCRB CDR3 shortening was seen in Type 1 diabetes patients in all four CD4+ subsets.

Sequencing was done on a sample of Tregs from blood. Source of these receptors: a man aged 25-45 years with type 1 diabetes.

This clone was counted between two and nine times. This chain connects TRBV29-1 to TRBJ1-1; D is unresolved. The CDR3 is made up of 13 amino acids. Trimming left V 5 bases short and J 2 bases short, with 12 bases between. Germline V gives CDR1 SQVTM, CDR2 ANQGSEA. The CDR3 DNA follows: TGCAGCGTTATGGAACAGTATAACACTGAAGCTTTCTTT. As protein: CSVMEQYNTEAFF.

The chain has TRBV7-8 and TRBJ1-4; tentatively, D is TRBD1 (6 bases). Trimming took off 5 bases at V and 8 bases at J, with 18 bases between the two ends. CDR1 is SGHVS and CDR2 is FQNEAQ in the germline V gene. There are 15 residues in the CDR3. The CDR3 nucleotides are TGTGCCAGCAGCCTTGAAGGCAGGGGTTGGGAAAAACTGTTTTTT. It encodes CASSLEGRGWEKLFF.

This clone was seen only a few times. CDR3 protein: CASSFRDSEAFF. The DNA for the CDR3 is TGTGCCAGCAGCTTCCGGGACAGTGAAGCTTTCTTT. The chain employs TRBV7-2 and TRBJ1-1; 7 nucleotides align to TRBD1. This CDR3 is 12 amino acids long. Looked up from germline, CDR1 is SGHTA and CDR2 is FQGNSA. The junction had 2 bases not matched to a gene; V was cut back by 3 bases and J by 7 bases.

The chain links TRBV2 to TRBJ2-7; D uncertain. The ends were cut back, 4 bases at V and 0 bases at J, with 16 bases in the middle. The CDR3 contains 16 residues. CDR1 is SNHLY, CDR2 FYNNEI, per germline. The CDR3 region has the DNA TGTGCCAGCAGTGGTTACTGGGCAACCAGCTCCTACGAGCAGTACTTC. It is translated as CASSGYWATSSYEQYF.

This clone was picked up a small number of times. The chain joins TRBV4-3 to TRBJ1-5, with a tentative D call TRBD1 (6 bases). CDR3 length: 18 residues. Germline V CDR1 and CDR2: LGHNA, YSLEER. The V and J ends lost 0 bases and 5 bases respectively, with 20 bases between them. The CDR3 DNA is TGCGCCAGCAGCCAAGAGTCGCAGGGGTTGGGAGCGGATCAGCCCCAGCATTTT. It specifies CASSQESQGLGADQPQHF.

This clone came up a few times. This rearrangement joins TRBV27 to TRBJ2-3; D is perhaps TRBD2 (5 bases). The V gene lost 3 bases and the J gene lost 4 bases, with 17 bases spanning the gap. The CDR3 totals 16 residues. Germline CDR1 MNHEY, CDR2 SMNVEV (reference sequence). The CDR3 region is CASSFRARMRADTQYF. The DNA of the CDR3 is TGTGCCAGCAGTTTTCGCGCCCGAATGCGGGCAGATACGCAGTATTTT.

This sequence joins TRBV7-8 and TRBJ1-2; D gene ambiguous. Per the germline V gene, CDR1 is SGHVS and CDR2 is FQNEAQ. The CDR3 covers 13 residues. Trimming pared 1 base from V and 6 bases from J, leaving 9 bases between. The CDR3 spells CASSLESVDGYTF. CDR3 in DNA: TGTGCCAGCAGCTTAGAATCCGTCGATGGCTACACCTTC.

The CDR3 nucleotides read TGTGCCAGCAGTTTTTCTCGAGGAGTGGTGAATGAGCAGTTCTTC. Amino acids: CASSFSRGVVNEQFF. The chain links TRBV27 to TRBJ2-1; unclear D gene. CDR1 and CDR2 (germline): MNHEY, SMNVEV (reference sequence). V shed 3 bases and J shed 7 bases, with 16 bases lying between them. The CDR3 spans 15 residues.

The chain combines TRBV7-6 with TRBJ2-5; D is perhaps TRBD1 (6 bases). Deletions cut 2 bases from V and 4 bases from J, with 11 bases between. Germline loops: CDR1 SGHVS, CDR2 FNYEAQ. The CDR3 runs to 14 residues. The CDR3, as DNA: TGTGCCAGCAGCTTATCAGGGGCTCTAGAGACCCAGTACTTC. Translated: CASSLSGALETQYF.

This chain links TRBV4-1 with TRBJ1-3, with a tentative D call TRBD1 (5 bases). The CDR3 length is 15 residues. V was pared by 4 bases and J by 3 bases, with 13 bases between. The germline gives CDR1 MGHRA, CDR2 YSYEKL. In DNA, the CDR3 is TGCGCCAGCAGCCGGGGGGTCCTCGTTGGAAACACCATATATTTT. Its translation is CASSRGVLVGNTIYF.

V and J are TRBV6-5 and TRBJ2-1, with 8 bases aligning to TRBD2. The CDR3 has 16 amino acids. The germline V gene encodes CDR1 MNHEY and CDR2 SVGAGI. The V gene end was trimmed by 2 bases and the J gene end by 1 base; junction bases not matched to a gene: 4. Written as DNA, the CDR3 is TGTGCCAGCAGTTACGAGACTAGCGCTTCCTACAATGAGCAGTTCTTC. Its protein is CASSYETSASYNEQFF.

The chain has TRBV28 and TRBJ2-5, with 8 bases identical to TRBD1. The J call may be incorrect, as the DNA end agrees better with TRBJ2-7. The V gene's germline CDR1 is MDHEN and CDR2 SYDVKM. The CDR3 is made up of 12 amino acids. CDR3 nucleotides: TGTGCCAGTGTACAGGGGGGCTACGAGCAGTACTTC. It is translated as CASVQGGYEQYF.

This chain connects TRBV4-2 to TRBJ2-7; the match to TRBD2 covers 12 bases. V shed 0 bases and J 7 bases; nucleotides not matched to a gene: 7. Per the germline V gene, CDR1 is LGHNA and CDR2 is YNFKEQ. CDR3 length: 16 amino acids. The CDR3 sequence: CASSQERTSGMGEQYF. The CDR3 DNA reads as TGTGCCAGCAGCCAAGAAAGGACTAGCGGGATGGGAGAGCAGTACTTC.

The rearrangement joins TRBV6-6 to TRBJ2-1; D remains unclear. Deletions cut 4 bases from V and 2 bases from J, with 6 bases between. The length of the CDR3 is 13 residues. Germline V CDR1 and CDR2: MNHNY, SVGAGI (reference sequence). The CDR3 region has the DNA TGTGCCAGCAGTTTGGAGACCTACAATGAGCAGTTCTTC. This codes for CASSLETYNEQFF.

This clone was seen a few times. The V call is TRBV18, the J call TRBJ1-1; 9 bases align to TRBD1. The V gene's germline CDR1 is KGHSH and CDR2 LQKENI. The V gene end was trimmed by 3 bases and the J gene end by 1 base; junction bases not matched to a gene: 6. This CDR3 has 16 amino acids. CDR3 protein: CASSPRQGGSNTEAFF. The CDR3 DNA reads TGTGCCAGCTCACCCCGACAGGGGGGGTCGAACACTGAAGCTTTCTTT.

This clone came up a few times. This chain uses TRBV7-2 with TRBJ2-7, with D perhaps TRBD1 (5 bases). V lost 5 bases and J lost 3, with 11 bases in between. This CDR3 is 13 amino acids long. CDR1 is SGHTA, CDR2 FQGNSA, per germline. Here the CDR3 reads CASSHGQGYEQYF. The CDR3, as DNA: TGTGCCAGCAGCCATGGGCAGGGCTACGAGCAGTACTTC.

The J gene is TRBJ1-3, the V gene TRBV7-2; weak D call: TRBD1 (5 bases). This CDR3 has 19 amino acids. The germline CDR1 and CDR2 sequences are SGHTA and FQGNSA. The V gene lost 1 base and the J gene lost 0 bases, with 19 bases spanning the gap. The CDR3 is CASSLDRTGIPSSGNTIYF. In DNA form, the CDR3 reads TGTGCCAGCAGCTTAGATAGAACAGGTATCCCGAGCTCTGGAAACACCATATATTTT.

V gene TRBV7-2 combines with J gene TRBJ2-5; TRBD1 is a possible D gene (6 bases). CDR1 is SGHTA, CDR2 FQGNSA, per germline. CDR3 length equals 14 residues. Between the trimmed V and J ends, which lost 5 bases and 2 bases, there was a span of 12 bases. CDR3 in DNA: TGTGCCAGCAGCAAAATGAGGGGGCAAGAGACCCAGTACTTC. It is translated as CASSKMRGQETQYF. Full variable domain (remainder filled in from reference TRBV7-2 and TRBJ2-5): GAGVSQSPSNKVTEKGKDVELRCDPISGHTALYWYRQSLGQGLEFLIYFQGNSAPDKSGLPSDRFSAERTGGSVSTLTIQRTQQEDSAVYLCASSKMRGQETQYFGPGTRLLVL.

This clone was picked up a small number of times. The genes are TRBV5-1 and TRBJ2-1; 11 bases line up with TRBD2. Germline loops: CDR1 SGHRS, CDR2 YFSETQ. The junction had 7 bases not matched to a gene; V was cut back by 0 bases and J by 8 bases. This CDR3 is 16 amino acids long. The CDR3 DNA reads TGCGCCAGCAGCTTGGCCGGTAGCGGGAGGGGTGATGAGCAGTTCTTC. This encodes CASSLAGSGRGDEQFF. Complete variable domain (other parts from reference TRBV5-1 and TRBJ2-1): KAGVTQTPRYLIKTRGQQVTLSCSPISGHRSVSWYQQTPGQGLQFLFEYFSETQRNKGNFPGRFSGRQFSNSRSEMNVSTLELGDSALYLCASSLAGSGRGDEQFFGPGTRLTVL.

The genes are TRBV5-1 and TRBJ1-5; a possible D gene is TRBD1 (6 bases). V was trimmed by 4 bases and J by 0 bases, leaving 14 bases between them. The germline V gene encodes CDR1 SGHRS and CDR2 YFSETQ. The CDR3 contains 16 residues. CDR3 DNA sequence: TGCGCCAGCAGCCCCCTGGGACAAAATAGCAATCAGCCCCAGCATTTT. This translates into CASSPLGQNSNQPQHF.

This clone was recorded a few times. In DNA, the CDR3 is TGTGCCAGCACCCGGACAGATTCATTGTCTAACTATGGCTACACCTTC. The encoded protein is CASTRTDSLSNYGYTF. The gene calls are TRBV9 and TRBJ1-2, with D perhaps TRBD1 (6 bases). V lost 6 bases and J lost 0, with 18 bases in between. The germline V gene has CDR1 SGDLS and CDR2 YYNGEE. The CDR3 has 16 residues.

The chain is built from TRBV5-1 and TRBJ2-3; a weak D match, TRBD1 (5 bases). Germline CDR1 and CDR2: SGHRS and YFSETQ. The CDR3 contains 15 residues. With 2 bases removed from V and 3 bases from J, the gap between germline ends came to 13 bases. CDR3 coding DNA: TGCGCCAGCAGCTTTACGACAGTAGGGACAGATACGCAGTATTTT. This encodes CASSFTTVGTDTQYF.